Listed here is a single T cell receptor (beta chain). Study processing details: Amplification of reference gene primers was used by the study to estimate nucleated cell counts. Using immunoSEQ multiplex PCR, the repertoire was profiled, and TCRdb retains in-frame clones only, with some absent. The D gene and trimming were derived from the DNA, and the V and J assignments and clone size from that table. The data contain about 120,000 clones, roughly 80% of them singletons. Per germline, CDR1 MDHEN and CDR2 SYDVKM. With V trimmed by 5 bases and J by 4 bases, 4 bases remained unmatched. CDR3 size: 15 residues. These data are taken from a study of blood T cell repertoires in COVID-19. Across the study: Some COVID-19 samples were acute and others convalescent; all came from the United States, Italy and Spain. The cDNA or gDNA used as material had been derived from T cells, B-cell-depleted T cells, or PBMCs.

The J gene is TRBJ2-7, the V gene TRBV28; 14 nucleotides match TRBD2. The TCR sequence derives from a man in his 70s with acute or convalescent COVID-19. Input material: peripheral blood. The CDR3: CASSRGLAGEYEQYF. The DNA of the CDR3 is TGTGCCAGCAGTCGGGGACTAGCGGGAGAGTACGAGCAGTACTTC.